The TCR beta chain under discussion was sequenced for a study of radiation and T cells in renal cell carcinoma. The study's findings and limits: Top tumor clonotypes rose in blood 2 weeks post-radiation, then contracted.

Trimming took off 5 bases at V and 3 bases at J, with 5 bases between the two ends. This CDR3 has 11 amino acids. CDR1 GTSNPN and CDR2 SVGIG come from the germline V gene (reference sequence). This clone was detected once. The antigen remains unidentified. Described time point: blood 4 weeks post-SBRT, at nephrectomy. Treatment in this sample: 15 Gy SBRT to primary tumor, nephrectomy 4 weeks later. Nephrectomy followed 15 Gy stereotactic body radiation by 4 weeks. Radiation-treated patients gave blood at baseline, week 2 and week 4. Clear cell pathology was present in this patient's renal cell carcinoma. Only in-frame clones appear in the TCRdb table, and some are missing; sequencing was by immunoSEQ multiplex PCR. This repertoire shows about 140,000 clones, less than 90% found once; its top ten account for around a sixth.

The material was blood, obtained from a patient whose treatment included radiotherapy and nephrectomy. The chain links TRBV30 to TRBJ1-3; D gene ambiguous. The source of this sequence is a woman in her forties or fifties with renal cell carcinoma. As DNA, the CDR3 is TGTGCCTGGCAACGTGGAAACACCATATATTTT. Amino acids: CAWQRGNTIYF. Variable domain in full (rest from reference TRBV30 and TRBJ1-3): SQTIHQWPATLVQPVGSPLSLECTVEGTSNPNLYWYRQAAGRGLQLLFYSVGIGQISSEVPQNLSASRPQDRQFILSSKKLLLSDSGFYLCAWQRGNTIYFGEGSWLTVV.